This entry lists 7 T cell receptor beta chains sequenced from one sample in a study of T cells after yellow fever vaccination. TCRdb recomputed calls from the 5' RACE reads with MiXCR, one row per CDR3 protein. The sample lists about 340,000 distinct CDR3 sequences; almost 4% were seen once. The specimen was PBMCs, collected 5 days after the yellow fever booster vaccination. The receptors shown here come from a man between 18 and 29 years old who received the YFV17D yellow fever vaccine.

The chain links TRBV6-1 to TRBJ2-7; 8 bases align to TRBD1. The CDR3 length is 14 residues. Trimming removed 4 bases from V and 0 bases from J; junction bases left unmatched: 2. The germline V gene has CDR1 MNHNS and CDR2 SASEGT. This chain's CDR3 is CASSGTGYSYEQYV. The CDR3 nucleotides read TGTGCCAGCAGTGGGACAGGGTACTCCTACGAGCAGTACGTC.

V and J are TRBV5-1 and TRBJ1-2, with D unresolved. The V and J ends lost 0 bases and 3 bases respectively, with 9 bases between them. Germline V gives CDR1 SGHRS, CDR2 YFSETQ. This CDR3 region has 14 residues. Here the CDR3 DNA reads TGCGCCAGCAGCTTGGGGGAATGGGACTATGGCTACACCTTC. As protein: CASSLGEWDYGYTF.

The chain recombines TRBV4-1 with TRBJ2-1; 7 nucleotides align to TRBD2. CDR3 length: 15 amino acids. V was clipped by 4 bases and J by 7 bases; unmatched bases: 10. CDR1 is MGHRA and CDR2 is YSYEKL in the germline V gene. Written as DNA, the CDR3 is TGCGCCAGCAGCCGAGGACTAGATCCCCTTAATGAGCAGTTCTTC. Translating gives CASSRGLDPLNEQFF.

The rearrangement links TRBV7-2 to TRBJ2-2; D may be TRBD1 (5 bases). Germline V gives CDR1 SGHTA, CDR2 FQGNSA. The CDR3 has 15 amino acids. The germline V and J ends were trimmed by 8 bases and 1 base, with 14 bases remaining between them. The CDR3 loop is CASLPWQGNTGELFF. In nucleotides, the CDR3 is TGTGCCAGCCTGCCGTGGCAGGGGAACACCGGGGAGCTGTTTTTT.

This clonotype qualifies as medium-sized. The chain has TRBV6-4 and TRBJ1-5; D ambiguous. Germline V gene lookup returns CDR1 MRHNA and CDR2 SNTAGT. The CDR3 consists of 15 residues. V was cut by 1 base and J by 2 bases, with 9 bases left in between. The DNA for the CDR3 is TGTGCCAGCAGTGACTTGGTATTTTGCAATCAGCCCCAGCATTTT. Amino acids: CASSDLVFCNQPQHF.

The rearrangement joins TRBV10-3 to TRBJ2-5; TRBD2 is a possible D gene (5 bases). Germline V gene lookup returns CDR1 ENHRY and CDR2 SYGVKD. This CDR3 is 14 amino acids long. V was shortened by 6 bases and J by 4 bases, with 15 bases between the two germline ends. Written as DNA, the CDR3 is TGTGCCATCAGACGATCTCGGGATCGAGAGACCCAGTACTTC. Translating gives CAIRRSRDRETQYF.

This clonotype was seen many times. The chain is built from TRBV9 and TRBJ2-4, with D unresolved. From germline, CDR1 is SGDLS and CDR2 YYNGEE. Trimming removed 3 bases at V and 2 bases at J, with 15 bases between. The CDR3 covers 16 residues. The DNA of the CDR3 is TGTGCCAGCAGCGATAGGGTTGGGCACTCCAAAAACATTCAGTACTTC. Its translation is CASSDRVGHSKNIQYF.